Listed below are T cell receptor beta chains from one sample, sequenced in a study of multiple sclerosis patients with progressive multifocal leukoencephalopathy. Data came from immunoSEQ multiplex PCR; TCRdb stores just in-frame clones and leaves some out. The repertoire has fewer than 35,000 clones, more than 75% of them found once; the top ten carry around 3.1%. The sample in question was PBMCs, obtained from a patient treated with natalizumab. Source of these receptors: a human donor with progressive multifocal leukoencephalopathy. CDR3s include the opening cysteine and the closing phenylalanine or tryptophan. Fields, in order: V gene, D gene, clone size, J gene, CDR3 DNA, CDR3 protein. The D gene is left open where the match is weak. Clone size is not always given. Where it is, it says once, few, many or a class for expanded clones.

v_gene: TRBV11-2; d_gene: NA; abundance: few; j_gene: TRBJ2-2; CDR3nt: TGTGCCAGCACAGCGACAGTACGTAACACCGGGGAGCTGTTTTTT; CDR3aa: CASTATVRNTGELFF
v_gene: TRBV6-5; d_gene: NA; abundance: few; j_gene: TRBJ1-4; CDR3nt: TGTGCCAGCAGTTCATTGTCCGGTGCAACTAATGAAAAACTGTTTTTT; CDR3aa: CASSSLSGATNEKLFF
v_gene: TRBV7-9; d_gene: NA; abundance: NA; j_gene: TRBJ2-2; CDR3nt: TGTGCCAGCAGCACCCCGGGACTCACGACCGGGGAGCTGTTTTTT; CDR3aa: CASSTPGLTTGELFF
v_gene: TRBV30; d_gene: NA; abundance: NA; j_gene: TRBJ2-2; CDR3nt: TGTGCCTGGAGTGCCTCGAACACCGGGGAGCTGTTTTTT; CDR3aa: CAWSASNTGELFF
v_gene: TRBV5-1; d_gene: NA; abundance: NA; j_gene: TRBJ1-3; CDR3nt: TGCGCCAGCAGCTTGGCGTTTGTCTCTGGAAACACCATATATTTT; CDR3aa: CASSLAFVSGNTIYF
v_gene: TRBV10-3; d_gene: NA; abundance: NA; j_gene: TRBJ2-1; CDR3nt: TGTGCCATCCAGAACTTGAGCTCCTACAATGAGCAGTTCTTC; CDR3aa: CAIQNLSSYNEQFF
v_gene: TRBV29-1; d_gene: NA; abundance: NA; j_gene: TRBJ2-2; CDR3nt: TGCAGCGTTGGCCAGGGGATAAGCGACACCGGGGAGCTGTTTTTT; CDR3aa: CSVGQGISDTGELFF
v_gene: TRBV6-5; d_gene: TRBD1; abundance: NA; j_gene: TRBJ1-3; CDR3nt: TGTGCCAGCAGTGAAGGGACAGGGGGAAACACCATATATTTT; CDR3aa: CASSEGTGGNTIYF
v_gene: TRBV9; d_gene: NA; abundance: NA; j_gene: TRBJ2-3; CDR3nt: TGTGCCAGCAGCGTAGCTCCAGGGCCTCGGGATACGCAGTATTTT; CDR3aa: CASSVAPGPRDTQYF
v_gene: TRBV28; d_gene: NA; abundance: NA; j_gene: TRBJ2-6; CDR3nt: TGTGCCAGCACTCACCGATCTGGGGCCAACGTCCTGACTTTC; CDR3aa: CASTHRSGANVLTF
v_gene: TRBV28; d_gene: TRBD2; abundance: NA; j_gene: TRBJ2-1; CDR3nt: TGTGCCAGCACGTCCGGGGCTAGCGGGAGCGAGCAGTTCTTC; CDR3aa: CASTSGASGSEQFF
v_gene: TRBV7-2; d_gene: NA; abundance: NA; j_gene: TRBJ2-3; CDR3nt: TGTGCCAGCAGCTTAGCCCGGACAGTCGCAGATACGCAGTATTTT; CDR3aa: CASSLARTVADTQYF
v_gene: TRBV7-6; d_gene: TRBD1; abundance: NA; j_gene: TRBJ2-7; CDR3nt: TGTGCCAGCAGCTGGACAGGGGGCGACGAGCAGTACTTC; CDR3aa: CASSWTGGDEQYF
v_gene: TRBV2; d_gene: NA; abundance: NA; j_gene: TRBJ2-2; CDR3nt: TGTGCCAGCCGAGGGGCAGCGCCAGCGAACACCGGGGAGCTGTTTTTT; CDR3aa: CASRGAAPANTGELFF
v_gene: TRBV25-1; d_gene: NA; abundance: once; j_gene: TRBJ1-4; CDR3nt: TGTGCCAGCAGTGCTCTAGCGGGAGATGAAAAACTGTTTTTT; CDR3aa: CASSALAGDEKLFF
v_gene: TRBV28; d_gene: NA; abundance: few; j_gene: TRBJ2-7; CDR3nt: TGTGCCAGCAGTGGGGGCGGCGGGAGTCGCGACGAGCAGTACTTC; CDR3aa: CASSGGGGSRDEQYF
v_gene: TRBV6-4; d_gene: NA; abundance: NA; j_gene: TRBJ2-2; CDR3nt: TGTGCCAGCAGTGACGGGACATCCAACACCGGGGAGCTGTTTTTT; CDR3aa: CASSDGTSNTGELFF
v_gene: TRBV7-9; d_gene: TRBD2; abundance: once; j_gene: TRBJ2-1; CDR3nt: TGTGCCAGCAGCTCCCAAGCGGGAGGACTAAAAAATGAGCAGTTCTTC; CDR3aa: CASSSQAGGLKNEQFF
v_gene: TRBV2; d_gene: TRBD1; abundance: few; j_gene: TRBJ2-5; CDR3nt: TGTGCCACGGGGGGGGACAGGGGACAAGAGACCCAGTACTTC; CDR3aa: CATGGDRGQETQYF
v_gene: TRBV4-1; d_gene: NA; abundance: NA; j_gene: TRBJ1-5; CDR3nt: TGCGCCAGCAGCCCTACTGGGGGCGGGAGTCAGCCCCAGCATTTT; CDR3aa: CASSPTGGGSQPQHF
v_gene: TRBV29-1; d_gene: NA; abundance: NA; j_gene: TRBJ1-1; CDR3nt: TGCAGCGTTATGAATAGGGTGGACACTGAAGCTTTCTTT; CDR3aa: CSVMNRVDTEAFF
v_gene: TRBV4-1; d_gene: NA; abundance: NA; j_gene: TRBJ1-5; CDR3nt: TGCGCCAGCAGCCAGTATAGGGAGAATCAGCCCCAGCATTTT; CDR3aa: CASSQYRENQPQHF
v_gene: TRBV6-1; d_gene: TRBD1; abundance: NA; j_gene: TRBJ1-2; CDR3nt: TGTGCCAGCTTGAGACAGGGGAGCTATGGCTACACCTTC; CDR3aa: CASLRQGSYGYTF
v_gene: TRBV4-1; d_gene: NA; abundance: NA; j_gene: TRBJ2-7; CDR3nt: TGCGCCAGCAGCTCGGGCCCCCTCTCCTACGAGCAGTACTTC; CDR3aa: CASSSGPLSYEQYF
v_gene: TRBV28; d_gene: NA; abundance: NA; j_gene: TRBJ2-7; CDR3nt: TGTGCCAGCAGGCTGACCGGGTACGAGCAGTACTTC; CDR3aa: CASRLTGYEQYF
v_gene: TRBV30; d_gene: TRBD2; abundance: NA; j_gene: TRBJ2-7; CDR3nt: TGTGCCTGGGGGACTAGCGCACGCTGGGGCGAGCAGTACTTC; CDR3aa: CAWGTSARWGEQYF
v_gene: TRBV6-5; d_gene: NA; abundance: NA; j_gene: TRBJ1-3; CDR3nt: TGTGCCAGCAGTTACGGACAGACGTCTAACACCATATATTTT; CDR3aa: CASSYGQTSNTIYF
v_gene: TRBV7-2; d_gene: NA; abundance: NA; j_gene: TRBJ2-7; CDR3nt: TGTGCCAGCAGCTTAGCCTTGGTGTACGAGCAGTACTTC; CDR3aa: CASSLALVYEQYF
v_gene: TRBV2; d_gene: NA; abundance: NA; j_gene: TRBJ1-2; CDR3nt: TGTGCCAGCACCCGACAGGACTATGGCTACACCTTC; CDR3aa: CASTRQDYGYTF
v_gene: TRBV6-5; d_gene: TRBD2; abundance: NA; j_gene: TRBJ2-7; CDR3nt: TGTGCCAGCAGTGGGAGCGGGGGTTACCCCTACGAGCAGTACTTC; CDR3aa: CASSGSGGYPYEQYF
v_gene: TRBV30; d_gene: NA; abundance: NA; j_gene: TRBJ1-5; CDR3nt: TGTGCCTGGAGTGAAGTTCAGGGGAATCAGCCCCAGCATTTT; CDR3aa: CAWSEVQGNQPQHF
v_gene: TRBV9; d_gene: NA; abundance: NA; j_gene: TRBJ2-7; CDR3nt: TGTGCCAGCAGCGTCAGGGGCTGGGGCGAGCAGTACTTC; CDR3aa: CASSVRGWGEQYF
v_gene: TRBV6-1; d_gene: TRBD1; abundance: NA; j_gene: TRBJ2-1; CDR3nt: TGTGCCAGCAGTGACCGGGACAGGGGACGCCTTCTGCAGTTCTTC; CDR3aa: CASSDRDRGRLLQFF
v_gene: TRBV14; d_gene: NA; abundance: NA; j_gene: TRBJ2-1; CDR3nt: TGTGCCAGCAGCCTTTCCCAGGGTGGCTCCTACAATGAGCAGTTCTTC; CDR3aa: CASSLSQGGSYNEQFF
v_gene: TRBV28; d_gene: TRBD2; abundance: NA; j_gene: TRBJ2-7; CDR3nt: TGTGCCAGCAGGGAGGTCCCGGGGGGGCAGTACTTC; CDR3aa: CASREVPGGQYF
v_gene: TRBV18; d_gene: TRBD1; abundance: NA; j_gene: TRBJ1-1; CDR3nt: TGTGCCAGCTCACCGAGACAGGGAGAGGGCACTGAAGCTTTCTTT; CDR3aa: CASSPRQGEGTEAFF
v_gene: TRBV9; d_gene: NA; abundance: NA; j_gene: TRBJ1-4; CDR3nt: TGTGCCAGCAGCGAACAGTATGCAACTAATGAAAAACTGTTTTTT; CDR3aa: CASSEQYATNEKLFF
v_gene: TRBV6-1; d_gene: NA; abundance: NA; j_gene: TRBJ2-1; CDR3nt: TGTGCCAGCAGTGAGGACCCTCCCGGTGCCTACAATGAGCAGTTCTTC; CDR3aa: CASSEDPPGAYNEQFF
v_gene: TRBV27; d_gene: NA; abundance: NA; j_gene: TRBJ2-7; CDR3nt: TGTGCCAGCAGTTTAAGCCAGGGTAAGGGCGAGCAGTACTTC; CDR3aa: CASSLSQGKGEQYF
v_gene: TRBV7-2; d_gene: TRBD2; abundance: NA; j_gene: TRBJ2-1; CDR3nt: TGTGCCAGCAGCTGGACTAGCGGGAGTAATGAGCAGTTCTTC; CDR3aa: CASSWTSGSNEQFF
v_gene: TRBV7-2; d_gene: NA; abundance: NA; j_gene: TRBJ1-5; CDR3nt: TGTGCCAGCAGCTCCACCCGCAATCAGCCCCAGCATTTT; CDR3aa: CASSSTRNQPQHF
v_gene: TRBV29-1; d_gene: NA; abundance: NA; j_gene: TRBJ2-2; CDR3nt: TGCAGCGTTAGGAGGAGTGGAAACACCGGGGAGCTGTTTTTT; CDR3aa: CSVRRSGNTGELFF
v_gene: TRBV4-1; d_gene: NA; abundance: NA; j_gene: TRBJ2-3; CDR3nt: TGCGCCAGCAGCCAAGTTCTTCCAGATACGCAGTATTTT; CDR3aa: CASSQVLPDTQYF
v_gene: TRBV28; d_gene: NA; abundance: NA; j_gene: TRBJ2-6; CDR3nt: TGTGCCAGCAGTTTATCATTGATGGGGGCGGCGAGCTCTGGGGCCAACGTCCTGACTTTC; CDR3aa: CASSLSLMGAASSGANVLTF
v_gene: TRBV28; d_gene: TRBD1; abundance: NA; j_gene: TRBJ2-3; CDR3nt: TGTGCCAGCAGTTTACCACAGGGGAAAGGAGATACGCAGTATTTT; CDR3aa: CASSLPQGKGDTQYF
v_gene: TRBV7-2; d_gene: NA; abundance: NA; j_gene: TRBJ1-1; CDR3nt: TGTGCCAGCAGCTTACAGGTCTTACCTAAGGAAGCTTTCTTT; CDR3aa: CASSLQVLPKEAFF
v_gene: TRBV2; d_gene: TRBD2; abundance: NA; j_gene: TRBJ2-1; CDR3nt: TGTGCCAGCAATCAGCGGGAGCGGTATTACAATGAGCAGTTCTTC; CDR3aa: CASNQRERYYNEQFF
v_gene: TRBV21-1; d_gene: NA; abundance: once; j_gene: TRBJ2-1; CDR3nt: TGTGCCAGCGGGGGTCTAGCGGGAGTTGACAATGAGCAGTTCTTC; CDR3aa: CASGGLAGVDNEQFF
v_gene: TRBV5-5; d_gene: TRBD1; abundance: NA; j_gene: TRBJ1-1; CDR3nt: TGTGCCAGCAGCACCACGTTGACAGGGTTTGGCACTGAAGCTTTCTTT; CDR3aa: CASSTTLTGFGTEAFF
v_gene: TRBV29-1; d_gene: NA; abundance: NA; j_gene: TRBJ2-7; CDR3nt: TGCAGCGTTGAGTCCAGTGCCTACGAGCAGTACTTC; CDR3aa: CSVESSAYEQYF
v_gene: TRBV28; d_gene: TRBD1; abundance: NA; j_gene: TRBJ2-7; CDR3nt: TGTGCCAGCAGTCCGACGGGACAGTGGGCTTACGAGCAGTACTTC; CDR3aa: CASSPTGQWAYEQYF
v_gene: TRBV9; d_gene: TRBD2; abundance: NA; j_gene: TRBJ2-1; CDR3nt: TGTGCCAGCAGCGCCCCCCTAGCGGGAGGGTTTGGTGAGCAGTTCTTC; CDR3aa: CASSAPLAGGFGEQFF